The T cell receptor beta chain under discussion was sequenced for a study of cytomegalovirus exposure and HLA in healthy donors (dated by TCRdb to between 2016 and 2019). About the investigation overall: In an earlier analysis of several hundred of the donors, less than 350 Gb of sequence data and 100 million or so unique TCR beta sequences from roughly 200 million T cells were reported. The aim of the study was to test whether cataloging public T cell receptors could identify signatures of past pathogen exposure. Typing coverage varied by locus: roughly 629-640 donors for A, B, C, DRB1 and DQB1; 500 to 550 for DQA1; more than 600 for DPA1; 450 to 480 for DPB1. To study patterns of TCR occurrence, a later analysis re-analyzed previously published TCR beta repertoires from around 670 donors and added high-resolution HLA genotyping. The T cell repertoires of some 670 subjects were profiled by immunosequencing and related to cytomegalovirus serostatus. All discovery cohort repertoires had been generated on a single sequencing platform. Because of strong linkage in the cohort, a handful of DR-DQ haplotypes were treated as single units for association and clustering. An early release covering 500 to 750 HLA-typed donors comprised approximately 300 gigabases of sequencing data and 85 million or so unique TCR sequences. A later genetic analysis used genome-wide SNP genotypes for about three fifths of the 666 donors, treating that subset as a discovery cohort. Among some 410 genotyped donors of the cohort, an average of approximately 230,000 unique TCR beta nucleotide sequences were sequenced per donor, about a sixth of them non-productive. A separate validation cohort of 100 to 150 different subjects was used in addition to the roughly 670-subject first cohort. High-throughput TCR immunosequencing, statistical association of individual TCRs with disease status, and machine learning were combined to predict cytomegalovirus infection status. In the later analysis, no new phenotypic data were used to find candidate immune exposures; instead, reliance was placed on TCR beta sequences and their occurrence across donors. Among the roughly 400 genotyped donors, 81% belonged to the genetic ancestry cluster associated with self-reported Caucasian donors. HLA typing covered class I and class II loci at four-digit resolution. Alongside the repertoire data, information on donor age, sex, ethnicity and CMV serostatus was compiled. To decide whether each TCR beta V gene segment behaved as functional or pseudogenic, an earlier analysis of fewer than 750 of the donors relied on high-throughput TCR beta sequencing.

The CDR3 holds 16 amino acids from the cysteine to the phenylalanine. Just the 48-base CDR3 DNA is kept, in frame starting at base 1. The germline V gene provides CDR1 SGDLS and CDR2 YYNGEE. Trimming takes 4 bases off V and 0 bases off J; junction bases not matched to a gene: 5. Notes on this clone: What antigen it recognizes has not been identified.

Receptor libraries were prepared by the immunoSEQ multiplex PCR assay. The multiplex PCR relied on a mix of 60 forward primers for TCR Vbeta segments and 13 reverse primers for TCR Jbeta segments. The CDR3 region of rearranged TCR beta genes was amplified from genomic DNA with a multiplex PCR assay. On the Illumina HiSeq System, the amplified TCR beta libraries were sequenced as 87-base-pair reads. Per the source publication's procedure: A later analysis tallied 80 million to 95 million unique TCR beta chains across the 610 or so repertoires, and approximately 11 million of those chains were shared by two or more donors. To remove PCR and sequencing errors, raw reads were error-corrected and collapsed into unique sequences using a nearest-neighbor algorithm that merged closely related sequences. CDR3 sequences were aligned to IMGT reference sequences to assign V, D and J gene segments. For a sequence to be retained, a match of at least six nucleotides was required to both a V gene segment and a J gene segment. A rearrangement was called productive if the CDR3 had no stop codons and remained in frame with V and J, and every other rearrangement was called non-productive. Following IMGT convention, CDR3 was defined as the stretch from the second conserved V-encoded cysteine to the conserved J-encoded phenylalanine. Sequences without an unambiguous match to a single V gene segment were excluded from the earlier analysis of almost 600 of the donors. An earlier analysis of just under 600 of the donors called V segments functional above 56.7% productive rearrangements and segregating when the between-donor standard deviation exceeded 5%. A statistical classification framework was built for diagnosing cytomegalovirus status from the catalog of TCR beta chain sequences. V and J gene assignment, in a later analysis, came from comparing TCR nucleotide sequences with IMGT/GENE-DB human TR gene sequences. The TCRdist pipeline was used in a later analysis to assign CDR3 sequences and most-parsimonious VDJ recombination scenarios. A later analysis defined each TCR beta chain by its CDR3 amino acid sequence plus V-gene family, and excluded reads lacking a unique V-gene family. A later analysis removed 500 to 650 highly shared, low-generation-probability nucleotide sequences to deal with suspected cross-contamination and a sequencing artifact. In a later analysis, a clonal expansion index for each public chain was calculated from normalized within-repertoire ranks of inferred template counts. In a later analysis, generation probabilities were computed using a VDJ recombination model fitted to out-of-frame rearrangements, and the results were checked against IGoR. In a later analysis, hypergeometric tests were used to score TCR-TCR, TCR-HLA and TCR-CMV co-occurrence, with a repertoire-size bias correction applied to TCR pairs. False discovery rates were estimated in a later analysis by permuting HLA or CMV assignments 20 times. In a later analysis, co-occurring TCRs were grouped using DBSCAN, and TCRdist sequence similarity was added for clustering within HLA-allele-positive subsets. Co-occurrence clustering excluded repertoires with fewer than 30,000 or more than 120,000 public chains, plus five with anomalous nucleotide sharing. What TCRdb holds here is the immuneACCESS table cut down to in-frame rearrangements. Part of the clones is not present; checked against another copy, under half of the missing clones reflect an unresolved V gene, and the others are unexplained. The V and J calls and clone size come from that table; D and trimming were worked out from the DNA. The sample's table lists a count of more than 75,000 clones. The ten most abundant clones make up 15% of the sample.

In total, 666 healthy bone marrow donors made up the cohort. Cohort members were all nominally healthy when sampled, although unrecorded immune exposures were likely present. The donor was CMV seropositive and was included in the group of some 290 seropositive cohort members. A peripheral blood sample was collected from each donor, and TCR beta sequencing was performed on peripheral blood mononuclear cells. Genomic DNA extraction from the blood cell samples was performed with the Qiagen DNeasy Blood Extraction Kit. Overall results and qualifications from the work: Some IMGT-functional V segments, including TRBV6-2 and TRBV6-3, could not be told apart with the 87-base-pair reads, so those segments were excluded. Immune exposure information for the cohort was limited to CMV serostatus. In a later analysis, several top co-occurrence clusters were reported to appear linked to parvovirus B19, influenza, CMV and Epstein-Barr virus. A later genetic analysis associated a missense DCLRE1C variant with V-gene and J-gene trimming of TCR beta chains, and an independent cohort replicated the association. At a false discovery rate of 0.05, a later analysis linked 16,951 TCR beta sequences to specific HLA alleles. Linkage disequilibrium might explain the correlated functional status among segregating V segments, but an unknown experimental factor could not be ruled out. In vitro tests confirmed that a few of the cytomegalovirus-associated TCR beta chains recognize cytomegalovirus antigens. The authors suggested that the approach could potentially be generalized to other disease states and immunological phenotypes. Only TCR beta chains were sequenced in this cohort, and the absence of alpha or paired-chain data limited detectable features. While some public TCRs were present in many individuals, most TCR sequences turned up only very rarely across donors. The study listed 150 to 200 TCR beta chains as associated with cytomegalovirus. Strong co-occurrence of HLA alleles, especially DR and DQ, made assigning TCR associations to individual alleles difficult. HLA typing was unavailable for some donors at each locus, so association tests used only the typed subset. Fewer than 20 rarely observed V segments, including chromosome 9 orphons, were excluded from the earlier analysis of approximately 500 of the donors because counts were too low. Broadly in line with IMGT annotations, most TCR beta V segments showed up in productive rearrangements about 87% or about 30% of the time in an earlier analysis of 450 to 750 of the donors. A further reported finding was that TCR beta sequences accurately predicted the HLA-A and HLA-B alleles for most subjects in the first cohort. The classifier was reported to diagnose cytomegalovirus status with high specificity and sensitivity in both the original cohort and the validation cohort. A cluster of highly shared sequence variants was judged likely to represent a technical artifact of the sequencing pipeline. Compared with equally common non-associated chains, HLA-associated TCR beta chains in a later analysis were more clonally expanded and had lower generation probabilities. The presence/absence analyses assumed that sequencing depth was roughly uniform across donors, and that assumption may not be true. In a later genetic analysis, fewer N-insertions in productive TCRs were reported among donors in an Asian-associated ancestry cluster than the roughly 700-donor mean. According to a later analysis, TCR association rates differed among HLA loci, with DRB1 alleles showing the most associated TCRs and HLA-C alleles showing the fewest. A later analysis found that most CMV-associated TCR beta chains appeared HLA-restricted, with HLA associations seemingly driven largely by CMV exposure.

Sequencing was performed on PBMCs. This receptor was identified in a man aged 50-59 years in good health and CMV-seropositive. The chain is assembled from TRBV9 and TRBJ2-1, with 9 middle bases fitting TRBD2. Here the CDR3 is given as CASSSRSGSSYNEQFF. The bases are TGTGCCAGCAGCTCCCGTAGCGGGAGCTCCTACAATGAGCAGTTCTTC.